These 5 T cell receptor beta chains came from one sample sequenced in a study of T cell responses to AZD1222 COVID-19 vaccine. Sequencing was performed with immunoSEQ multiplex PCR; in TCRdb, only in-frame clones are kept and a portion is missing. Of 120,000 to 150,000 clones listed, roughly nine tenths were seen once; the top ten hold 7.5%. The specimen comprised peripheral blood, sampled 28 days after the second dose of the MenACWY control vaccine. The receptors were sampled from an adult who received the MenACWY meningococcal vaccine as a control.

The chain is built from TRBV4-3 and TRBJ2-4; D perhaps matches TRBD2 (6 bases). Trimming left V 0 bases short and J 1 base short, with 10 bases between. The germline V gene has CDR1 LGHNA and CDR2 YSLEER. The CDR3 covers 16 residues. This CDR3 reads CASSQELEGAKNIQYF. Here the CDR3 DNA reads TGCGCCAGCAGCCAAGAATTGGAGGGGGCCAAAAACATTCAGTACTTC.

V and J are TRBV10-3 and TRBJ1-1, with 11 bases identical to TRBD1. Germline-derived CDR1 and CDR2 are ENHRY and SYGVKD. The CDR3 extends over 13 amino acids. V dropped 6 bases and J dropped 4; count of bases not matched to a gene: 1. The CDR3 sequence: CAIRGTGGTEAFF. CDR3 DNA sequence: TGTGCCATCAGGGGGACAGGGGGCACTGAAGCTTTCTTT.

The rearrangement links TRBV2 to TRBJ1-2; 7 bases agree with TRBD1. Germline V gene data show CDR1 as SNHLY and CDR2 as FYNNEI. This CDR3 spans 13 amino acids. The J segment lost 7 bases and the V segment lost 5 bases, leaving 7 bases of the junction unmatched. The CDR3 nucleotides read TGTGCCAGCAGTCCTGACAGGGTTCTTGGCTACACCTTC. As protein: CASSPDRVLGYTF.

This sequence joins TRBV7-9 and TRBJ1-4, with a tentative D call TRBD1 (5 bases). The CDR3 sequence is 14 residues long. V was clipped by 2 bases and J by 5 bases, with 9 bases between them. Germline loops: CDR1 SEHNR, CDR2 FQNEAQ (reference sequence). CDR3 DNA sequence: TGTGCCAGCAGCTTATCTGAGGGGAATGAAAAACTGTTTTTT. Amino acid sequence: CASSLSEGNEKLFF.

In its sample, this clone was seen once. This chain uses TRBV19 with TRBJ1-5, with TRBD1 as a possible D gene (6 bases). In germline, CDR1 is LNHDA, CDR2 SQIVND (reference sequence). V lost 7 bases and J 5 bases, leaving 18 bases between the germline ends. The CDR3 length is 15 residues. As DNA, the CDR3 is TGTGCCAGTACGGCTCGGGGGGCTGGAGATCAGCCCCAGCATTTT. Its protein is CASTARGAGDQPQHF.